This section outlines one T cell receptor (beta chain) sequence together with its context. What this receptor recognizes is not known. No qualities accompany the bases; no much larger clone lies one base away. Sequences GTSNPN (CDR1) and SVGIG (CDR2) are obtained from the germline V gene (reference sequence). The trim is 2 bases for V and 4 bases for J, with a gap of 12 bases between the germline ends. Counted from cysteine to phenylalanine, this CDR3 has 14 amino acids. Only CDR3 DNA remains: 42 bases, in frame from the first base. These data originate in a study of cytomegalovirus exposure and HLA in healthy donors (dated by TCRdb to 2016 to 2017). For the study in its entirety: According to an earlier analysis of a few hundred of the donors, about 179 million T cells yielded over 100 million unique TCR beta sequences and approximately 300 Gb of sequence data. An early release that covered approximately 600 HLA-typed donors contained around 330 gigabases of sequencing data and 75 million to 100 million unique TCR sequences. The genetic ancestry cluster associated with self-reported Caucasian donors included 70% to 85% of the roughly 360 genotyped donors. The aim of the study was to test whether cataloging public T cell receptors could identify signatures of past pathogen exposure. The T cell repertoires of under 750 subjects were profiled by immunosequencing and related to cytomegalovirus serostatus. In addition to the first cohort of roughly 670 subjects, a separate validation cohort of 100 to 150 different subjects was used. To predict cytomegalovirus infection status, the study brought together high-throughput TCR immunosequencing, statistical association of individual TCRs with disease status, and machine learning. To study patterns of TCR occurrence, a later analysis re-analyzed previously published TCR beta repertoires from 700 or so donors and added high-resolution HLA genotyping. The later analysis used no new phenotypic data to find candidate immune exposures, relying instead on TCR beta sequences and their occurrence across donors. To decide whether each TCR beta V gene segment behaved as functional or pseudogenic, an earlier analysis of some 540 of the donors relied on high-throughput TCR beta sequencing. Donor age, sex, ethnicity and CMV serostatus were compiled alongside the repertoire data. A later genetic analysis used genome-wide SNP genotypes for about three fifths of the 666 donors, treating that subset as a discovery cohort. Every discovery cohort repertoire had been produced on one sequencing platform. Both class I and class II loci were covered by HLA typing, at four-digit resolution. Typing coverage varied by locus: about 620-640 donors for A, B, C, DRB1 and DQB1; more than 500 for DQA1; over 600 for DPA1; 450 to 480 for DPB1. About five DR-DQ haplotypes were treated as single units for association and clustering because of strong linkage in the cohort. Across 398 genotyped donors of the cohort, an average of approximately 220,000 unique TCR beta nucleotide sequences per donor were sequenced, and approximately 17% of those sequences were non-productive.

What the authors observed across the whole study: The authors suggested that the approach could potentially be extended to other disease states and immunological phenotypes. V-gene and J-gene trimming of TCR beta chains was associated with a missense DCLRE1C variant in a later genetic analysis, and the association was replicated in an independent cohort. In an earlier analysis of about 600 of the donors, most TCR beta V segments appeared in productive rearrangements about 90% or about 30% of the time, broadly matching IMGT annotations. Roughly uniform sequencing depth across donors was assumed in presence/absence analyses, although this assumption may not hold. Cytomegalovirus status was reported to be diagnosed by the classifier with high specificity and sensitivity in both the original and validation cohorts. Only TCR beta chains were sequenced in this cohort, and the absence of alpha or paired-chain data limited detectable features. Because HLA typing was unavailable for some donors at each locus, only the typed subset was used in association tests. CMV serostatus was the only immune exposure information available for the cohort. A later analysis reported that several top co-occurrence clusters appeared linked to parvovirus B19, influenza, CMV and Epstein-Barr virus. In a later analysis, the rate of TCR association differed among HLA loci, with DRB1 alleles having the most associated TCRs and HLA-C alleles having the fewest. Because counts were too low, about 18 rarely observed V segments, including chromosome 9 orphons, were excluded from the earlier analysis of under 650 of the donors. Most CMV-associated TCR beta chains appeared to be HLA-restricted in a later analysis, and the HLA associations seemed to be driven largely by CMV exposure. Linkage disequilibrium might explain the correlated functional status among segregating V segments, but an unknown experimental factor could not be ruled out. According to a later genetic analysis, donors in an Asian-associated ancestry cluster had fewer N-insertions in productive TCRs than the roughly 700-donor mean. Three of the identified cytomegalovirus-associated TCR beta chains were confirmed in vitro to be specific for cytomegalovirus antigens. Assigning TCR associations to individual alleles was difficult when HLA alleles, especially DR and DQ, strongly co-occurred. In the study, around 150 TCR beta chains were listed as associated with cytomegalovirus. A cluster of highly shared sequence variants was judged likely to be a technical artifact of the sequencing pipeline. A later analysis associated about 17,000 TCR beta sequences with specific HLA alleles at a false discovery rate of 0.05. Most TCR sequences were seen in very few donors, while some public TCRs were found in many individuals. Some IMGT-functional V segments, including TRBV6-2 and TRBV6-3, could not be told apart with the 87-base-pair reads, so those segments were excluded. A further reported finding was that TCR beta sequences accurately predicted the HLA-A and HLA-B alleles for most subjects in the first cohort. Compared with equally common non-associated chains, HLA-associated TCR beta chains in a later analysis were more clonally expanded and had lower generation probabilities.

The library relied on the immunoSEQ multiplex PCR assay. The multiplex PCR relied on a mix of 60 forward primers for TCR Vbeta segments and 13 reverse primers for TCR Jbeta segments. The CDR3 region of rearranged TCR beta genes was amplified from genomic DNA by a multiplex PCR assay. On the Illumina HiSeq System, the amplified TCR beta libraries were sequenced as 87-base-pair reads. The study's own analysis went as follows. In a later analysis, some 80 million unique TCR beta chains were counted across the approximately 640 repertoires, and some 10 million of these chains were shared by at least two donors. To remove PCR and sequencing errors, raw reads were error-corrected and collapsed into unique sequences using a nearest-neighbor algorithm that merged closely related sequences. To assign V, D and J gene segments, CDR3 sequences were aligned to IMGT reference sequences. For a sequence to be retained, a match of at least six nucleotides was required to both a V gene segment and a J gene segment. Rearrangements were classified as productive when the CDR3 lacked stop codons and remained in frame with V and J, and all other rearrangements were classified as non-productive. Following IMGT convention, CDR3 was defined as the stretch from the second conserved V-encoded cysteine to the conserved J-encoded phenylalanine. The earlier analysis of about 610 of the donors excluded any sequence lacking an unambiguous match to a single V gene segment. An earlier analysis of a few hundred of the donors called V segments functional above 56.7% productive rearrangements and segregating when the between-donor standard deviation exceeded 5%. A statistical classification framework was built to diagnose cytomegalovirus status from the catalog of TCR beta chain sequences. In a later analysis, V and J genes were assigned by comparing TCR nucleotide sequences against IMGT/GENE-DB human TR gene sequences. The TCRdist pipeline was used in a later analysis to assign CDR3 sequences and most-parsimonious VDJ recombination scenarios. In a later analysis, each TCR beta chain was defined by its CDR3 amino acid sequence together with its V-gene family, and reads without a unique V-gene family were excluded. In a later analysis, 500 to 700 highly shared, low-generation-probability nucleotide sequences were removed to address suspected cross-contamination and a sequencing artifact. In a later analysis, a clonal expansion index was calculated for each public chain from normalized within-repertoire ranks of inferred template counts. Generation probabilities in a later analysis came from a VDJ recombination model fitted to out-of-frame rearrangements, and those results were checked against IGoR. Hypergeometric tests were used in a later analysis to score TCR-TCR, TCR-HLA and TCR-CMV co-occurrence, with a repertoire-size bias correction applied to the TCR pairs. A later analysis estimated false discovery rates by permuting HLA or CMV assignments 20 times. In a later analysis, co-occurring TCRs were grouped using DBSCAN, with TCRdist sequence similarity added in when clustering inside HLA-allele-positive subsets. For co-occurrence clustering, repertoires with fewer than 30,000 or more than 120,000 public chains were excluded, along with five repertoires with anomalous nucleotide sharing. The table comes from immuneACCESS by way of TCRdb, which keeps in-frame sequences with V and J called. Part of the clones is missing from these tables; in studies checked, under half for an unresolved V gene and the rest for unknown reasons. V, J and clone size are taken as reported in that table, and D and trimming were inferred from the DNA itself. The sample has around 160,000 clones on record, approximately 83% of them singletons. Approximately 8.5% of the sample belongs to the ten largest clones.

The cohort consisted of 670 or so healthy bone marrow donors. At the time of sampling, all cohort members were nominally healthy, though unrecorded immune exposures were likely present. The donor was CMV seropositive and was included in the group of 250 to 300 seropositive cohort members. A peripheral blood sample was collected from each donor, and TCR beta sequencing was performed on peripheral blood mononuclear cells. The Qiagen DNeasy Blood Extraction Kit was used to extract genomic DNA from the blood cell samples. The origin of this receptor is a man aged 18 to 29 in good health and CMV-seropositive. The source material was PBMCs. This chain joins TRBV30 to TRBJ2-1; tentative D gene TRBD2, with 7 bases matching. The sequenced DNA: TGTGCCTGGAGTAACGGGGGGCTTTACAATGAGCAGTTCTTC. This yields the protein CAWSNGGLYNEQFF. The CDR3, completed at both ends by the reference TRBV30 and TRBJ2-1 genes, gives the full variable domain SQTIHQWPATLVQPVGSPLSLECTVEGTSNPNLYWYRQAAGRGLQLLFYSVGIGQISSEVPQNLSASRPQDRQFILSSKKLLLSDSGFYLCAWSNGGLYNEQFFGPGTRLTVL.